Included here is one TCR beta chain sequence, with context. Antigen specificity is unknown. TCRbeta libraries were built with three rounds of nested PCR, modified from ARM-PCR. Using its own MiXCR run on the multiplex PCR reads, TCRdb lists one record per CDR3 protein. The sample shows over 80,000 distinct CDR3 sequences, less than 85% of them seen only once. The data stem from a study of tumor and adjacent non-tumor tissue in lung cancer. Study-wide results and limits: Shorter survival was associated with higher TCR diversity in tumors. Significantly higher TCR diversity was found in tumor than normal lung.

This sample's RNA came from whole unsorted tissue. The normal lung tissue was taken more than 3 cm from the tumor edge. This clonotype was obtained from a man aged 60-69 years with small cell lung cancer. The specimen sequenced was distant non-tumor lung tissue.

The CDR3 is CASSMEWAKETQYF. The CDR3 DNA reads as TGTGCCAGCAGCATGGAGTGGGCCAAGGAGACCCAGTACTTC. V usage is TRBV5-5 and J usage is TRBJ2-5; the D is unclear. This CDR3 is built from 14 residues. Trimming left V 4 bases short and J 5 bases short, with 15 bases between. Germline lookup yields CDR1 SGHKS and CDR2 YYEKEE (reference sequence).